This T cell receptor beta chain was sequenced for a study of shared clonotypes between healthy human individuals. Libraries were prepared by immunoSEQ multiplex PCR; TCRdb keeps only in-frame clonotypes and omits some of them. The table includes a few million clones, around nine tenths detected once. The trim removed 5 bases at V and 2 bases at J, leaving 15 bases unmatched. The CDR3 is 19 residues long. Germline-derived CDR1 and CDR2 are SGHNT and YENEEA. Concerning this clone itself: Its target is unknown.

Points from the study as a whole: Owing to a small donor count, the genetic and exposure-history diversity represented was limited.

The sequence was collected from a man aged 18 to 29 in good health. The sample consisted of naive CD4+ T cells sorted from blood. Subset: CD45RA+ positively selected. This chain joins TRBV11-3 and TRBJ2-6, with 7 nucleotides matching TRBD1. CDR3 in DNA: TGTGCCAGCAGCATGACAGGGTTTAGTGCCCTCCCTGGGGCCAACGTCCTGACTTTC. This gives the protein CASSMTGFSALPGANVLTF.